This entry lists 2 T cell receptor beta chains sequenced from one sample in a study of cytomegalovirus exposure and HLA in healthy donors. The PCR employed 60 Vbeta primers together with 13 Jbeta primers. Repertoires were generated with immunoSEQ multiplex PCR, while TCRdb's copy carries only in-frame clones and drops some. The sample includes fewer than 250,000 clones, 60% to 80% of them seen just once. Source material: PBMCs. All receptors derive from a woman between 25 and 40 years old in good health and CMV-seropositive.

This clone has more than one count but fewer than ten. The chain couples TRBV7-9 to TRBJ1-2; D perhaps matches TRBD1 (6 bases). The length of the CDR3 is 13 residues. Germline V lookup: CDR1 SEHNR, CDR2 FQNEAQ (reference sequence). V lost 2 bases and J 8 bases, leaving 12 bases between the germline ends. CDR3 DNA: TGTGCCAGCAGCTTATTATGGGGGCACGGCTACACCTTC. Encoded protein: CASSLLWGHGYTF. Combining the CDR3 with reference TRBV7-9 and TRBJ1-2 gives the whole variable domain DTGVSQNPRHKITKRGQNVTFRCDPISEHNRLYWYRQTLGQGPEFLTYFQNEAQLEKSRLLSDRFSAERPKGSFSTLEIQRTEQGDSAMYLCASSLLWGHGYTFGSGTRLTVV.

The chain couples TRBV6-5 to TRBJ2-7; 10 nucleotides match TRBD1. Losses at the gene ends were 5 bases for V and 5 bases for J; bases not matched to a gene: 3. CDR1 is MNHEY, CDR2 SVGAGI, per germline. This CDR3 region has 13 residues. The CDR3 DNA sequence: TGTGCCAGCAGTCGGGACAGGGGACACGAGCAGTACTTC. It yields the protein CASSRDRGHEQYF.